The 11 T cell receptor beta chains below were found in one sample sequenced in a study of beta chain features in type 1 diabetes. Study-wide points: Type 1 diabetes patients had moderately but significantly shorter TCRB CDR3s in all four CD4+ subsets.

What was sequenced were expressed TCRB transcripts, since all of the isolated RNA had been reverse transcribed. Profiled with immunoSEQ multiplex PCR; TCRdb holds only in-frame clones, not every one. The data contain about 160,000 clones, roughly 9% of them singletons. Antigens for these TCRs are unknown. The sequenced material came from central memory CD4+ T cells from blood. These receptors were collected from a woman in her thirties with type 1 diabetes.

The V and J genes are TRBV30 and TRBJ1-5, with 7 positions matching TRBD1. There are 18 residues in the CDR3. CDR1 and CDR2 from the germline V gene are GTSNPN and SVGIG (reference sequence). J was trimmed by 6 bases and V by 0 bases; bases with no gene match: 17. This chain's CDR3 is CAWSVKRLVRGAGQPQHF. CDR3 bases: TGTGCCTGGAGTGTAAAAAGGCTGGTCAGGGGGGCCGGTCAGCCCCAGCATTTT.

V and J are TRBV5-1 and TRBJ2-1, with D perhaps TRBD2 (5 bases). The V gene's germline CDR1 is SGHRS and CDR2 YFSETQ. Trimming left V 0 bases short and J 1 base short, with 11 bases between. The CDR3 length is 16 residues. The CDR3 reads CASSLEWGVSYNEQFF. For the CDR3, the DNA is TGCGCCAGCAGCTTGGAGTGGGGAGTATCCTACAATGAGCAGTTCTTC.

There are many counts of this clone. V is TRBV27 and J is TRBJ1-4; D might be TRBD1 (5 bases). The germline gives CDR1 MNHEY, CDR2 SMNVEV (reference sequence). Trimming took 6 bases from V and 4 from J, leaving 15 bases between them. The CDR3 runs to 15 residues. The CDR3 coding sequence is TGTGCCAGCAGCCTTATGACAGCGGGTAATGAAAAACTGTTTTTT. It is translated as CASSLMTAGNEKLFF.

V gene TRBV6-1 combines with J gene TRBJ2-1; the match to TRBD2 covers 9 bases. The CDR3 extends over 13 amino acids. Germline V gene sequence: CDR1 MNHNS, CDR2 SASEGT. V lost 6 bases and J lost 8; bases outside the gene matches: 5. CDR3 coding DNA: TGTGCCAGCAGGGTAGCGGGAGAGGATGAGCAGTTCTTC. It translates to CASRVAGEDEQFF.

This clone was counted between two and nine times. The chain has TRBV6-5 and TRBJ1-2; possibly TRBD1 for D (6 bases). The germline V and J ends were trimmed by 2 bases and 5 bases, with 12 bases remaining between them. CDR3 length: 14 residues. The germline V gene encodes CDR1 MNHEY and CDR2 SVGAGI. For the CDR3, the DNA is TGTGCCAGCAGTTACGTGGGGGCGGATTATGGCTACACCTTC. Translating gives CASSYVGADYGYTF.

The chain recombines TRBV4-1 with TRBJ2-5; 7 bases fit TRBD1. This CDR3 spans 13 amino acids. Germline CDR1 MGHRA, CDR2 YSYEKL. V lost 1 base and J lost 5; bases outside the gene matches: 1. The CDR3 protein is CASSQARGETQYF. CDR3 coding DNA: TGCGCCAGCAGCCAAGCCAGGGGGGAGACCCAGTACTTC.

The rearrangement uses TRBV7-8 and TRBJ2-7; D call uncertain. Per the germline V gene, CDR1 is SGHVS and CDR2 is FQNEAQ. The germline V and J ends were trimmed by 4 bases and 5 bases, with 6 bases remaining between them. The CDR3 runs 11 residues. Written as DNA, the CDR3 is TGTGCCAGCAGCTCGGTCAACGAGCAGTACTTC. Amino acids: CASSSVNEQYF.

This clone was counted only a few times. The CDR3 DNA follows: TGTGCCAGCAGCCCTAGCTTCGGGCTTATCGGTGAGCAGTTCTTC. Translation gives CASSPSFGLIGEQFF. This rearrangement joins TRBV7-3 to TRBJ2-1; the D gene is possibly TRBD2 (5 bases). The CDR3 has 15 amino acids. CDR1 SGHTA and CDR2 FQGTGA come from the germline V gene. V gave up 5 bases and J gave up 9 bases, with 20 bases separating them.

The chain joins TRBV27 to TRBJ1-3, with unresolved D. The germline V and J ends were trimmed by 8 bases and 0 bases, with 8 bases remaining between them. CDR1 is MNHEY, CDR2 SMNVEV, per germline (reference sequence). The CDR3 length is 13 residues. In DNA, the CDR3 is TGTGCCAGCCGCCTAAGCTCTGGAAACACCATATATTTT. It specifies CASRLSSGNTIYF.

The sample holds a few counts of this clone. V is TRBV18 and J is TRBJ2-7; 12 bases fit TRBD1. The V and J ends lost 5 bases and 7 bases, in that order; junction bases with no gene match: 6. The CDR3 contains 14 residues. Germline V CDR1 and CDR2: KGHSH, LQKENI. In DNA form, the CDR3 reads TGTGCCAGCTCAGAGGGACAGGGGGCCGGAGAGCAGTACTTC. Translated, it gives CASSEGQGAGEQYF.

The chain's CDR3 is CASSEQASGGETQYF. In DNA, the CDR3 is TGTGCCAGCAGTGAGCAGGCTAGCGGTGGAGAGACCCAGTACTTC. The genes are TRBV2 and TRBJ2-5; 7 bases match TRBD2. The CDR3 runs 15 residues. CDR1 and CDR2 from the germline V gene are SNHLY and FYNNEI. J was trimmed by 4 bases and V by 3 bases; bases with no gene match: 8.